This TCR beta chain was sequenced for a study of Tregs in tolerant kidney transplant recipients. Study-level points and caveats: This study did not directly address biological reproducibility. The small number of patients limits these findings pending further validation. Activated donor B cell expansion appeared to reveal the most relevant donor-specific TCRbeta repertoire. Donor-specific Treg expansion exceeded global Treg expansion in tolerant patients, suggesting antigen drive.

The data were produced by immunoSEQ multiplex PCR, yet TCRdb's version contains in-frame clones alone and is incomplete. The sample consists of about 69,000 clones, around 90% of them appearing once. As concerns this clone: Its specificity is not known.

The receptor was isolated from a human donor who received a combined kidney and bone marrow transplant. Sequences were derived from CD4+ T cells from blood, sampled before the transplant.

In DNA, the CDR3 is TGTGCCTACACTATACTAGCGCGGTCCTACAATGAGCAGTTCTTC. Amino acid sequence: CAYTILARSYNEQFF. This sequence joins TRBV30 and TRBJ2-1; 7 nucleotides align to TRBD2. The CDR3 runs to 15 residues. Trimming at V came to 7 bases and at J to 1 base, leaving 10 bases not matched to a gene. The germline V gene encodes CDR1 GTSNPN and CDR2 SVGIG (reference sequence).